Listed below are T cell receptor beta chains from one sample, sequenced in a study of blood T cell repertoires in COVID-19. The repertoire was sequenced with immunoSEQ multiplex PCR; TCRdb's copy has only in-frame clones and lacks some. Of approximately 220,000 clones in the sample, around nine tenths were seen once. Material for sequencing was peripheral blood. Every receptor here comes from a man between 60 and 75 years old with acute or convalescent COVID-19. CDR3s leave out the opening cysteine and the closing phenylalanine or tryptophan.

ASTDRNYGYT TRBV28
ASSPGQARYEQY TRBV5-1
ASSQGQGKQETQY TRBV5-4
SVDGTGTGGSYEQY TRBV29-1
ASSVGLAGLGADTQY TRBV9
SDLPRGGTEAF TRBV29-1
ASSVSGRNTEAF TRBV13
ASSHLRTGSGNTIY TRBV14
ATRSVRGPSTEAF TRBV24-1
ASSEYSNQPQH TRBV2
AAGRRTEAF TRBV6-5
ASSVGLGQGGNYGYT TRBV9
ASSETGTSGDEQY TRBV9
ASSSTGTGNYGYT TRBV13
AMGQGASGNTIY TRBV2
ASSRRLAGARGDTQY TRBV3-1/TRBV3-2
ASSFFSGDTDTQY TRBV5-8
ASSPRGPAGNTIY TRBV3-1/TRBV3-2
ASSSRGQNRRGNTEAF TRBV7-6
ASSGQLGLAGGRGETQY TRBV7-2
ASSSPGLAGIGLF TRBV6-5
ASSLEMGGALGAF TRBV11-2